This T cell receptor (beta chain) was captured in a study of blood T cell repertoires in COVID-19. Study-wide background: COVID-19 samples collected from the United States, Italy and Spain covered acute and convalescent phases.

TCRdb's copy holds only in-frame clones and misses some; the assay was immunoSEQ multiplex PCR. This table has a few hundred thousand clones, more than 70% appearing once. CDR1 and CDR2 (germline): MNHEY, SVGAGI. V lost 3 bases and J lost 5, with 13 bases in between. This CDR3 region has 15 residues. J is TRBJ1-4 and V is TRBV6-5; D is ambiguous. Specimen: peripheral blood. This sequence originates from a woman aged 18-35 years with acute or convalescent COVID-19. The DNA for the CDR3 is TGTGCCAGCAGTTATGGGGAGGGAGGCAATGAAAAACTGTTTTTT. Encoded protein: CASSYGEGGNEKLFF.